Listed below are T cell receptor beta chains from one sample, sequenced in a study of T cells in tuberculosis. Using immunoSEQ multiplex PCR, the repertoire was profiled, and TCRdb retains in-frame clones only, with some absent. The sample contains 70,000 to 95,000 clones, roughly 91% of which appear only once. Material: CD1b-GMM tetramer-negative cells sorted from PBMCs. The receptors here all came from an adult woman with latent tuberculosis. Both conserved end residues are part of each CDR3. A D gene is named only where the DNA matches it firmly. Rows give clone size only sometimes, using once, few, many, or a class for an expanded clone.

DNA	CDR3	D	V	J	size
TGCAGCGTTGAAGAGCGGGGGGGCCGGGGAGATACGCAGTATTTT	CSVEERGGRGDTQYF	TRBD2	TRBV29-1	TRBJ2-3	-
TGTGCCAGCAGCACGGACACCTCAGGGACCCAGTACTTC	CASSTDTSGTQYF	-	TRBV9	TRBJ2-5	-
TGTGCCAGCAGCCCGGACAGGGCGGAAGGCTACACCTTC	CASSPDRAEGYTF	TRBD1	TRBV7-8	TRBJ1-2	-
TGTGCCAGCAGTTACGGTCCGGATCAGCCCCAGCATTTT	CASSYGPDQPQHF	-	TRBV6-6	TRBJ1-5	-
TGCAGCGTTGAACCGACTGAAGCTTTCTTT	CSVEPTEAFF	-	TRBV29-1	TRBJ1-1	-
TGTGCCAGCAGTTACTCAACAGGGGTTGGCTACACCTTC	CASSYSTGVGYTF	TRBD1	TRBV6-5	TRBJ1-2	-
TGTGCCAGTACCAAACAGGGGGGCTATGGCTACACCTTC	CASTKQGGYGYTF	TRBD1	TRBV7-2	TRBJ1-2	-
TGTGCCAGTAGTAACAGGGCAGGAGACGAGCAGTACTTC	CASSNRAGDEQYF	-	TRBV19	TRBJ2-7	-
TGTGCCAGCAGCGTGGGGGACAGGGGAAGGAAAGAGACCCAGTACTTC	CASSVGDRGRKETQYF	TRBD1	TRBV9	TRBJ2-5	-
TGTGCCAGTGACAGCGCTAACTATGGCTACACCTTC	CASDSANYGYTF	-	TRBV19	TRBJ1-2	few
TGTGCCAGCAGTCCCCCGTGGGGGGTAGGGCCCCACGAGCAGTACTTC	CASSPPWGVGPHEQYF	-	TRBV27	TRBJ2-7	once
TGCGCCAGCAGCTTCAGGGGGTCCCGAGATACGCAGTATTTT	CASSFRGSRDTQYF	TRBD1	TRBV5-1	TRBJ2-3	-
TGTGCCAGCAGCTTGGTAGGGGGCGATGGCTACACCTTC	CASSLVGGDGYTF	TRBD1	TRBV5-4	TRBJ1-2	-
TGTGCCAGTAGTATTGAAGAGCGAGCCCCCTACAATGAGCAGTTCTTC	CASSIEERAPYNEQFF	-	TRBV19	TRBJ2-1	-
TGTGCCAGTACCGACACGTTGAGGAACACTGAAGCTTTCTTT	CASTDTLRNTEAFF	-	TRBV19	TRBJ1-1	-
TGTGCCAGTAGTCTCGACAGGGTCTATGGCTACACCTTC	CASSLDRVYGYTF	TRBD1	TRBV19	TRBJ1-2	-
TGTGCCAGCCTCCTCAGAGATACGCAGTATTTT	CASLLRDTQYF	-	TRBV7-2	TRBJ2-3	-
TGTGCCAGCAGCTTACGCCAGGTACATCAGCCCCAGCATTTT	CASSLRQVHQPQHF	-	TRBV5-6	TRBJ1-5	-
TGCGCCAGCAGTCAATCGATTGGACAGGGACCTTACTCCTACGAGCAGTACTTC	CASSQSIGQGPYSYEQYF	TRBD1	TRBV23-1	TRBJ2-7	-
TGTGCCAGCAGCCAAGATGTTGGGAGCTCCTACGAGCAGTACTTC	CASSQDVGSSYEQYF	-	TRBV4-2	TRBJ2-7	-
TGTGCCAGCAGTTTACGGGACAGCCGGTCCCAGTACTTC	CASSLRDSRSQYF	TRBD1	TRBV27	TRBJ2-5	-
TGTGCCAGCAGCTTAGCGGGCGGGGGTACCGGGGAGCTGTTTTTT	CASSLAGGGTGELFF	TRBD2	TRBV7-2	TRBJ2-2	-
TGTGCCAGTTCAAGCCCCGGGACAGGGCGTTATGGCTACACCTTC	CASSSPGTGRYGYTF	TRBD1	TRBV2	TRBJ1-2	-
TGTGCCAGCAGCTTCCGGACTAGCGGGGCCCAAGAGACCCAGTACTTC	CASSFRTSGAQETQYF	TRBD2	TRBV5-8	TRBJ2-5	-
TGCGCCAGCAGCTTGGGTCTAGCGGGGGATTACGAGCAGTACTTC	CASSLGLAGDYEQYF	TRBD2	TRBV5-1	TRBJ2-7	-
TGCGCCAGCAGGGACAGGGGCTACAATGAGCAGTTCTTC	CASRDRGYNEQFF	TRBD1	TRBV5-1	TRBJ2-1	-
TGTGCCAGCAGCTTAGGGGGGCATGAAAAACTGTTTTTT	CASSLGGHEKLFF	-	TRBV7-9	TRBJ1-4	-
TGCGCCACCTCGGGACAGAGGGATGAAAAACTGTTTTTT	CATSGQRDEKLFF	TRBD1	TRBV23-1	TRBJ1-4	once
TGTGCCAGCAGCTTTTACACAGATACGCAGTATTTT	CASSFYTDTQYF	-	TRBV13	TRBJ2-3	-
TGCGCCAGCAGTGAGGCAGGTAGCACAGATACGCAGTATTTT	CASSEAGSTDTQYF	-	TRBV10-1	TRBJ2-3	-
TGTGCCAGCTCACCGGTCTCGGCGGGGGGGCGGTCCGAGCAGTTCTTC	CASSPVSAGGRSEQFF	TRBD2	TRBV18	TRBJ2-1	-
TGTGCCAGTAGTACAAGCGGGGGGTTCTACAATGAGCAGTTCTTC	CASSTSGGFYNEQFF	TRBD2	TRBV19	TRBJ2-1	-
TGTGCCAGCAGCCTAGATCGGGGCTATGGCTACACCTTC	CASSLDRGYGYTF	-	TRBV6-1	TRBJ1-2	-
TGTGCCTGGAGCTTCCAGGGGGATCAGCCCCAGCATTTT	CAWSFQGDQPQHF	TRBD1	TRBV30	TRBJ1-5	-
TGTGCCAGCAGCTCCCGCAGCGGGGGGGTACATACGCAGTATTTT	CASSSRSGGVHTQYF	TRBD2	TRBV7-8	TRBJ2-3	-
TGTGCCGGAGGGGACCTGGGGCAGGGGGGAACGGGCACTGAAGCTTTCTTT	CAGGDLGQGGTGTEAFF	TRBD1	TRBV28	TRBJ1-1	-
TGTGCCAGCAGCTCCGAGCCGACAGGGTCTAACACTGAAGCTTTCTTT	CASSSEPTGSNTEAFF	TRBD1	TRBV11-3	TRBJ1-1	-
TGTGCCAGCAGTTCCCCGGGACAGAAGAACACCGGGGAGCTGTTTTTT	CASSSPGQKNTGELFF	TRBD1	TRBV28	TRBJ2-2	-
TGTGCCAGCAGTCTCAAGAGACAGGGGCAGCCCCAGCATTTT	CASSLKRQGQPQHF	TRBD1	TRBV6-5	TRBJ1-5	-
TGTGCCAGCAGCTTGGCCCGGGACAGGGGGGGGGAAAAACTGTTTTTT	CASSLARDRGGEKLFF	TRBD1	TRBV5-4	TRBJ1-4	-
TGTGCCATCAGCGAGACTGAGAAAGAGACCCAGTACTTC	CAISETEKETQYF	-	TRBV10-3	TRBJ2-5	-
TGTGCCAGCAGTTTACTTCAGGGGTACCGACGGCCAGAGACCCAGTACTTC	CASSLLQGYRRPETQYF	-	TRBV27	TRBJ2-5	once
TGTGCCAGCAGCTTCCCCAACACATACAGGGACCCGAACACCGGGGAGCTGTTTTTT	CASSFPNTYRDPNTGELFF	-	TRBV7-9	TRBJ2-2	-
TGTGCCTTCGGAGGGGGCTCGGGAAAGACCCAGTACTTC	CAFGGGSGKTQYF	-	TRBV30	TRBJ2-5	once
TGTGCCAGCAGCTCACATCGACAGACAGGGGGCAACTATGGCTACACCTTC	CASSSHRQTGGNYGYTF	TRBD1	TRBV7-9	TRBJ1-2	-
TGTGCCAGCAGTGTGAGGGAGGCGGGCTATGGCTACACCTTC	CASSVREAGYGYTF	-	TRBV6-6	TRBJ1-2	-
TGTGCCAGCAGTCGTAGCGGGGGATCCTACAATGAGCAGTTCTTC	CASSRSGGSYNEQFF	TRBD2	TRBV6-6	TRBJ2-1	-
TGTGCCAGCAGCGATTTCGACAGCCAGCCCCAGCATTTT	CASSDFDSQPQHF	-	TRBV7-9	TRBJ1-5	-
TGCGCCAGCAGCCAAGATGACAGCCTACTCTACGAGCAGTACTTC	CASSQDDSLLYEQYF	-	TRBV4-3	TRBJ2-7	-
TGTGCCAGCAGCCGAAACAGACAGATTAGGACAGATACGCAGTATTTT	CASSRNRQIRTDTQYF	-	TRBV14	TRBJ2-3	-